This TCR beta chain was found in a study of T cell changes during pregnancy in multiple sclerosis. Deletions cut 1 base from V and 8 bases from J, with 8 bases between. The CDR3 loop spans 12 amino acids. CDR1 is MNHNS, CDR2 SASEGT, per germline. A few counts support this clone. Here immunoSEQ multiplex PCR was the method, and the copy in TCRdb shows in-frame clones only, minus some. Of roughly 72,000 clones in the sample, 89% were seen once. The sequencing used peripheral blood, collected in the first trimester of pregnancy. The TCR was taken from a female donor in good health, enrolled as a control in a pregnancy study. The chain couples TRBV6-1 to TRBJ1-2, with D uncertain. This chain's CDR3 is CASSEDRRGYTF. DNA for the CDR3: TGTGCCAGCAGTGAAGACAGAAGGGGCTACACCTTC.